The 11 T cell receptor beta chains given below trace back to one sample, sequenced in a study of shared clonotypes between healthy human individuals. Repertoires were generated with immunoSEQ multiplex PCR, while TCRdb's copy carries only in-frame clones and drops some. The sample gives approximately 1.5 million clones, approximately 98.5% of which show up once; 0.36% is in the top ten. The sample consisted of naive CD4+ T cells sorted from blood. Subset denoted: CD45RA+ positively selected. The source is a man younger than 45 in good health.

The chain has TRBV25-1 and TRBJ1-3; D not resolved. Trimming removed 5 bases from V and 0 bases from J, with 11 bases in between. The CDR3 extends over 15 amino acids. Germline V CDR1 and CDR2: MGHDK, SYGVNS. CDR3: CASSYGRLSGNTIYF. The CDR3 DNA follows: TGTGCCAGCAGTTACGGCAGACTCTCTGGAAACACCATATATTTT.

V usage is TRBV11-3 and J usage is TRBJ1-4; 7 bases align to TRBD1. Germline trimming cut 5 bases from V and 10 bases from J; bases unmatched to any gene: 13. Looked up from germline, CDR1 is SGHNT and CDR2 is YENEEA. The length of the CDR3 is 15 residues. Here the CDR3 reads CASSPAGRDSLKLFF. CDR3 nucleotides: TGTGCCAGCAGCCCGGCAGGTAGGGACAGTCTAAAACTGTTTTTT.

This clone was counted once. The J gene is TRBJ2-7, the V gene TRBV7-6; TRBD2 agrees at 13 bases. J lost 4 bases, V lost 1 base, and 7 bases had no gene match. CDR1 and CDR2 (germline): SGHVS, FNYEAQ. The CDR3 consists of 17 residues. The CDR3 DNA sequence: TGTGCCAGCAGCTTAGTCGTACCGGGACTAGCGGGATACGAGCAGTACTTC. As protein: CASSLVVPGLAGYEQYF.

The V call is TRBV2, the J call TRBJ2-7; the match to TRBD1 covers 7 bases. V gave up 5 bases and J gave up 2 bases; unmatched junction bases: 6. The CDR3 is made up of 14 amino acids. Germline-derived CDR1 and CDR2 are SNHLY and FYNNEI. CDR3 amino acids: CASSTGTEPYEQYF. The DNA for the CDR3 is TGTGCCAGCAGTACCGGGACAGAACCCTACGAGCAGTACTTC.

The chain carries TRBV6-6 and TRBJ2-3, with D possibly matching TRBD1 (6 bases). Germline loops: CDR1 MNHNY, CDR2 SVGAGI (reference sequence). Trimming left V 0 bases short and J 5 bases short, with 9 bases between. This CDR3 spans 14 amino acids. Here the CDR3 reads CASSYSGAIDTQYF. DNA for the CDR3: TGTGCCAGCAGTTACTCGGGGGCGATAGATACGCAGTATTTT.

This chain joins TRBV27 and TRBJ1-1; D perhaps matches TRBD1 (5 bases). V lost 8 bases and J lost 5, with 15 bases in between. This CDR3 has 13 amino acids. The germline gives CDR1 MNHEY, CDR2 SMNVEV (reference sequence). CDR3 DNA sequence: TGTGCCAGCTCTCCTCAGGGAGGAACTGAAGCTTTCTTT. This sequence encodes CASSPQGGTEAFF.

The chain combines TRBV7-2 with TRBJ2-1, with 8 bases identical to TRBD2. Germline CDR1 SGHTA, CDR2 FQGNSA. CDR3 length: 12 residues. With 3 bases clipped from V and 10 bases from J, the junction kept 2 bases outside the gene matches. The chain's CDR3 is CASSLLAGEQFF. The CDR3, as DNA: TGTGCCAGCAGCTTGTTAGCGGGAGAGCAGTTCTTC.

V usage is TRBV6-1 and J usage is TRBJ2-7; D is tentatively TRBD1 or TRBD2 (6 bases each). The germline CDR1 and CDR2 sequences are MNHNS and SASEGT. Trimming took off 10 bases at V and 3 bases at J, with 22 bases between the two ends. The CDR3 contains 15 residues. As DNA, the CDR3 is TGTGCCACCCTCACGAGGGACACAGCGGGCTACGAGCAGTACTTC. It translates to CATLTRDTAGYEQYF.

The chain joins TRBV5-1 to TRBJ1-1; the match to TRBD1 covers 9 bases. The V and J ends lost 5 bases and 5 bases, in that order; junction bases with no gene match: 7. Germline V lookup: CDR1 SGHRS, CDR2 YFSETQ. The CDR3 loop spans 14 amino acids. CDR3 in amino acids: CASRTGQGRTEAFF. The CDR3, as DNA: TGCGCCAGCAGGACGGGACAGGGACGAACTGAAGCTTTCTTT.

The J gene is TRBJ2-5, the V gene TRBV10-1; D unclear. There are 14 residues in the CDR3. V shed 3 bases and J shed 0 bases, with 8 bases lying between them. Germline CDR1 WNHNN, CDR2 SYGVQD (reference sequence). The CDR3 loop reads CASSDTGHQETQYF. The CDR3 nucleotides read TGCGCCAGCAGTGATACCGGCCACCAAGAGACCCAGTACTTC.

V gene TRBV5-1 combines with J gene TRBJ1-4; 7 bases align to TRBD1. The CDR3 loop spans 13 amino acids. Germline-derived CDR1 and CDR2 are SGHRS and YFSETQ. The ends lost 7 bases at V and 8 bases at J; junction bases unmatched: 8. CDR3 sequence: CASGQAPWEKLFF. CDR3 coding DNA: TGCGCCAGCGGACAGGCCCCGTGGGAAAAACTGTTTTTT.